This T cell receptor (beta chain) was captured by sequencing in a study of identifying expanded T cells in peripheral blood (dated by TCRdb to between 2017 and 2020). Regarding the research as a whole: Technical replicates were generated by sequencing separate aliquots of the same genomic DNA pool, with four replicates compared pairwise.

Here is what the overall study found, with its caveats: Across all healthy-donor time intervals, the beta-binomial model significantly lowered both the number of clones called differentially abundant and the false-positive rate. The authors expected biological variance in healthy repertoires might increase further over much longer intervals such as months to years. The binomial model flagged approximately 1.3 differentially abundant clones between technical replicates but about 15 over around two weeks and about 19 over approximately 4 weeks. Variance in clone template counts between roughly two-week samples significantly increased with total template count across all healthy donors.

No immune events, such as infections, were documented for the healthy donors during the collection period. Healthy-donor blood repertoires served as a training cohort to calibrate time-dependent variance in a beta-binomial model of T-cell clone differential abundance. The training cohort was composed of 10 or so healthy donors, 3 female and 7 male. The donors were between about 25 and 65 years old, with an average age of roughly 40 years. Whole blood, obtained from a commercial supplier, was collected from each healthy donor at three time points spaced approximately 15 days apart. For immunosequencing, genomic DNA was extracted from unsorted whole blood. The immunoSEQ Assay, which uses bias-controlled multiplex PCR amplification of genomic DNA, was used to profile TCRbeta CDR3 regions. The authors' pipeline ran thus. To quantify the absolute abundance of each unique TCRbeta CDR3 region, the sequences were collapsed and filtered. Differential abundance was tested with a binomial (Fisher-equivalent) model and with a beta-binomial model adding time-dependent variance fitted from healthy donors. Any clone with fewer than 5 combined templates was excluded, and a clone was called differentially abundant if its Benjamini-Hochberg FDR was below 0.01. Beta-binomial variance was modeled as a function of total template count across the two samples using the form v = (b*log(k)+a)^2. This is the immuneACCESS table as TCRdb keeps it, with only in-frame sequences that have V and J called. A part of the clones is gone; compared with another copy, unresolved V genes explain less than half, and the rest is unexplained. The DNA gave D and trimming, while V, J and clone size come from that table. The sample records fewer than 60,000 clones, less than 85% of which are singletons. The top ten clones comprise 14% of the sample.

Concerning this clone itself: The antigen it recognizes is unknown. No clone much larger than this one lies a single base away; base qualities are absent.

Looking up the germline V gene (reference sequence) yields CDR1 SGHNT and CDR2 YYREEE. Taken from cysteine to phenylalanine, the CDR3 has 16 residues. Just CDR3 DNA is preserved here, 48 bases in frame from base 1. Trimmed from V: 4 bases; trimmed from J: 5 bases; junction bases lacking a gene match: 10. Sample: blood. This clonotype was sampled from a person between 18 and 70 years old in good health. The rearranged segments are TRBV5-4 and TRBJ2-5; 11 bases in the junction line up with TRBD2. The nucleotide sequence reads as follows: TGTGCCAGCAGCACTAAACTAGCGGGAGCGTTGGAGACCCAGTACTTC. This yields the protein CASSTKLAGALETQYF.